This T cell receptor (beta chain) is from a study of T cell responses to AZD1222 COVID-19 vaccine. Findings of the study overall: Repertoire collection took place solely once the T cell response had peaked. Receipt of two AZD1222 doses was followed by a rise in Spike-specific TCR breadth and depth.

As concerns this clone: The antigen is not known.

CDR3 length: 17 residues. After removal of 1 base from V and 0 bases from J, the junction contained 3 bases not matched to a gene. The germline V gene has CDR1 SGDLS and CDR2 YYNGEE. Some second doses came at about 4 weeks and others at about 12 weeks; these were pooled. Some clones are missing from TCRdb's copy, which holds only in-frame ones; the method was immunoSEQ multiplex PCR. The table includes 85,000 to 100,000 clones, roughly 90% detected once. This sequence joins TRBV9 and TRBJ1-3; 11 positions agree with TRBD1. Source: peripheral blood, taken 28 days after the second AZD1222 dose. This sequence originates from an adult who received the AZD1222 COVID-19 vaccine. The chain's CDR3 is CASSVTGTGGSGNTIYF. CDR3 sequence (DNA): TGTGCCAGCAGCGTAACCGGGACAGGGGGCTCTGGAAACACCATATATTTT.